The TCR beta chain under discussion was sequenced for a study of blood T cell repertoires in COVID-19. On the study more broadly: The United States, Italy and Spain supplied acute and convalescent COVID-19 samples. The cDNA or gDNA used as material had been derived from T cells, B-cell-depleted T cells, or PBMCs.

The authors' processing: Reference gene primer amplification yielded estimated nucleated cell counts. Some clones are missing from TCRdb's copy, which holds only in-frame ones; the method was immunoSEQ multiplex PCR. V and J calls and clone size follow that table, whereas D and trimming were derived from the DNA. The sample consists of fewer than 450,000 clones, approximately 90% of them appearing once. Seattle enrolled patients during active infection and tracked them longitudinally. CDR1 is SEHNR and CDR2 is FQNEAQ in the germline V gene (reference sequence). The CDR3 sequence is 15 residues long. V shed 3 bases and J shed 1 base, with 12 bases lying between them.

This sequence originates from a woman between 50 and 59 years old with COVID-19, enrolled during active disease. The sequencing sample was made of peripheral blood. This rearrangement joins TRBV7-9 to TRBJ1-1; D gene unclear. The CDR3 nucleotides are TGTGCCAGCAGCTTTCCCTCGGGAGGGAACACTGAAGCTTTCTTT. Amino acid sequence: CASSFPSGGNTEAFF.